This TCR beta chain was documented in a study of blood T cell repertoires in COVID-19. Study at large: The origin of the acute and convalescent COVID-19 samples was the United States, Italy and Spain. Sample material is recorded as cDNA or gDNA derived from T cells, B-cell-depleted T cells, or PBMCs.

As handled by the study authors: Amplification of reference gene primers was used by the study to estimate nucleated cell counts. Some clones are missing from TCRdb's copy, which holds only in-frame ones; the method was immunoSEQ multiplex PCR. V and J calls and clone size come straight from that table; D and trimming were deduced from the DNA. The table lists 120,000 or so clones, more than 75% of them singletons, with approximately 8% in the top ten. This clone was observed a few times. The sequencing sample was made of peripheral blood. The sequence was collected from a man between 50 and 59 years old with acute or convalescent COVID-19.

Here the CDR3 reads CASSLDWEAGLRSEQFF. The CDR3 DNA follows: TGTGCCAGCAGCTTAGATTGGGAAGCGGGCCTACGGAGTGAGCAGTTCTTC. The chain uses TRBV11-3 and TRBJ2-1, with D possibly TRBD2 on 6 matching bases. This CDR3 comprises 17 residues. Germline values: CDR1 SGHNT, CDR2 YENEEA. Trimming took off 0 bases at V and 9 bases at J, with 21 bases between the two ends.